This TCR beta chain was observed in a study of T cell responses to AZD1222 COVID-19 vaccine. Details on this clone: Antigen specificity is unknown.

The protocol was immunoSEQ multiplex PCR, while the TCRdb copy is restricted to in-frame clones and leaves out a portion. This sample yields 150,000 or so clones, of which roughly nine tenths are seen a single time; more than 1.2% belongs to the top ten. V was trimmed by 5 bases and J by 3 bases, leaving 14 bases between them. The germline V gene has CDR1 MDHEN and CDR2 SYDVKM. This CDR3 region has 14 residues. General study points: Clonal diversity may have been underestimated in mostly white British donors.

The sample here was peripheral blood, taken on day 0 of AZD1222 vaccination. This TCR was sampled from an adult in good health. The rearrangement links TRBV28 to TRBJ2-7; D might be TRBD2 (5 bases). For the CDR3, the DNA is TGTGCCAGCAGTCCACACAGCGGAAACTACGAGCAGTACTTC. Amino acid sequence: CASSPHSGNYEQYF.